This T cell receptor (beta chain) was retrieved from a study of T cell responses to AZD1222 COVID-19 vaccine. Study-level results: With dominance at 160-218 and 743-854, vaccine-associated CD4 TCRs spanned spike. Nearly half of spike-specific TCRs reportedly target variant regions that are unmutated in the B.1.351 and B.1.1.7 variants. The repertoires were collected only after the peak T cell response.

The CDR3 has 16 amino acids. Germline V CDR1 and CDR2: SGHVS, FQNEAQ. The V end lost 5 bases, the J end lost 8 bases, and 22 bases lay between the germline ends. Here immunoSEQ multiplex PCR was the method, and the copy in TCRdb shows in-frame clones only, minus some. This sample yields about 140,000 clones, of which 92% are seen a single time; around 3.5% belongs to the top ten. A note on this clone: Its matching antigen is unknown.

The chain is built from TRBV7-8 and TRBJ2-1; D is perhaps TRBD2 (6 bases). Specimen: peripheral blood, collected 28 days after the second AZD1222 dose. The clonotype was recovered from an adult who received the AZD1222 COVID-19 vaccine. The DNA for the CDR3 is TGTGCCAGCAGCCCGCTGACTAGATCCCCCAATTATGAGCAGTTCTTC. It translates to CASSPLTRSPNYEQFF.